This record covers a single T cell receptor beta chain. A single count supports this clone. Its antigen specificity is not known. Nothing much larger sits one base from this clone, and base qualities are not available. Each collaborating institution followed its own protocols to collect whole blood in K2EDTA tubes. For TCRbeta analysis, collaborator samples were shipped as frozen whole blood, as isolated PBMCs, or as DNA extracted from either sample type. TCRbeta CDR3 regions were amplified from genomic DNA using the immunoSEQ Assay, a bias-controlled multiplex PCR. The source study handled its data this way. Within the assay, amplification of reference gene primers was used to estimate how many nucleated cells each sample contained. To quantify the absolute abundance of each unique TCRbeta CDR3 rearrangement, sequence reads were collapsed and filtered. For each sample, productive Simpson clonality was calculated as the square root of Simpson's diversity index over productive rearrangements. This immuneACCESS table, as held by TCRdb, lists in-frame sequences with V and J called but not all clones. Of the missing ones, under half trace to an unresolved V gene in checked studies; the others have no known cause. V and J calls and clone size are given by that table; D and trimming were obtained from the DNA. The sample profile shows 150,000 to 250,000 clones; approximately 84% of them were found once. The biggest ten clones account for around 6.9% of the sample.

This sample was included in a study of blood T cell repertoires in COVID-19 (dated by TCRdb to about 2020). Concerning the study at large: Samples from collaborators originated in the United States, Italy and Spain and spanned both the acute and convalescent phases of COVID-19. The material from the prospective study consisted of cDNA or gDNA derived from T cells, B-cell-depleted T cells, or PBMCs. The dataset comprised deeply sampled blood TCRbeta repertoires from subjects exposed to, actively infected with, or recovered from COVID-19. The repertoires were made available in a free public database intended to serve as a resource for research on the immune response to SARS-CoV-2. Samples came from the ongoing ImmuneRACE study (first 160 participants) plus 1,254 subjects from 6 global collaborators. A de-identified subject ID, COVID-19 status, age in years and sex were almost always included in the sample metadata. HLA class I and class II types, where available, came from metadata supplied by the sample provider rather than from assay-based typing.

Sequences MNHEY (CDR1) and SVGAGI (CDR2) are obtained from the germline V gene. Trimming costs V 0 bases and J 9 bases, and their ends lie 14 bases apart. From cysteine to phenylalanine, the CDR3 is 14 amino acids long. The kept DNA is CDR3 alone, 42 bases in frame from the first base. Results the study describes overall, beyond this receptor: The amount of clinical and demographic metadata varied by source and participant and was provided uncurated.

This chain joins TRBV6-5 to TRBJ1-1, and TRBD1 may be the D gene, going by 6 matching bases. The sequenced sample was peripheral blood. This TCR was recovered from a human donor with acute or convalescent COVID-19. The donor label of this sample is uncertain. The bases read TGTGCCAGCAGTTACTCAGGGGGTATGTCTCAAGCTTTCTTT. Translated, this is CASSYSGGMSQAFF.